This T cell receptor (beta chain) was recovered during a study of blood T cell repertoires in COVID-19. Study overall: T cells, B-cell-depleted T cells, or PBMCs provided the cDNA or gDNA that served as material.

Per the original methods: Amplifying reference gene primers gave estimates of nucleated cell counts. Method: immunoSEQ multiplex PCR; TCRdb's copy keeps in-frame clones and lacks some. That table supplies the V and J calls and clone size; D and trimming were determined from the DNA. The sample lists about 100,000 clones; about 84% were seen once. Trimming removed 5 bases at V and 2 bases at J, with 8 bases between. The germline V gene encodes CDR1 SGHRS and CDR2 YFSETQ. The CDR3 spans 13 residues. The source is a human donor in a cohort sampled during active COVID-19. The chain recombines TRBV5-1 with TRBJ2-1, with TRBD1 as a possible D gene (5 bases). Sample: peripheral blood. The CDR3 protein is CASRARAYNEQFF. Here the CDR3 DNA reads TGCGCCAGCAGGGCCAGGGCCTACAATGAGCAGTTCTTC.